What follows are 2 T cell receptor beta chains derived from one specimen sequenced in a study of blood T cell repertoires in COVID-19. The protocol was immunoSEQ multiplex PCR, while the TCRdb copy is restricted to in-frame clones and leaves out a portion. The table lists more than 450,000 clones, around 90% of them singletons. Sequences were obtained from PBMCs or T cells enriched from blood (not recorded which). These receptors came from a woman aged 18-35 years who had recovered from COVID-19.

The CDR3 region has the DNA TGTGCCTGGAGTGTGTACGGGTACGAGCAGTACTTC. It encodes CAWSVYGYEQYF. The V gene is TRBV30, the J gene TRBJ2-7; D is undetermined. The CDR3 spans 12 residues. Germline lookup yields CDR1 GTSNPN and CDR2 SVGIG (reference sequence). V dropped 0 bases and J dropped 4 bases, with 7 bases sitting between them.

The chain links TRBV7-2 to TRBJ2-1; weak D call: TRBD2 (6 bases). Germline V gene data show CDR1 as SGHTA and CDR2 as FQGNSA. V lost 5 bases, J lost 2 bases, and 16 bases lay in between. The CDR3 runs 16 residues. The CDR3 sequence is CASSPRGFTPYNEQFF. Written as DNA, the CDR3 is TGTGCCAGCAGCCCCCGGGGGTTCACCCCCTACAATGAGCAGTTCTTC.